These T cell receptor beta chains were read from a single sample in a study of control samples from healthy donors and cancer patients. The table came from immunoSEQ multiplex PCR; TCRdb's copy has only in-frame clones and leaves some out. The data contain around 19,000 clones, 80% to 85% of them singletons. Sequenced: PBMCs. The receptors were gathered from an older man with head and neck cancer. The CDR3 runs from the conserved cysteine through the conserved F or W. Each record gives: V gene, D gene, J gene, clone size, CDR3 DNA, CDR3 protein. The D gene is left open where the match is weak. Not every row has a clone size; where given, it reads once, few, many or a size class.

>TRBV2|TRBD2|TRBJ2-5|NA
TGTGCCAGCAGCTCTGGGGGGACTAGCGGAGAGACCCAGTACTTC
CASSSGGTSGETQYF
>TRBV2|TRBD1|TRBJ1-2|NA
TGTGCCAGCAGCGCATGGTTTGGGACAGGGACTAACTATGGCTACACCTTC
CASSAWFGTGTNYGYTF
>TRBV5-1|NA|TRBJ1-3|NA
TGCGCCAGCAGCTTTGAAGGGACGGCTGGAAACACCATATATTTT
CASSFEGTAGNTIYF
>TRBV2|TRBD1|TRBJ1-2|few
TGTGCCAGCAGACCGGACAGGGGGCATGGTGGCTACACCTTC
CASRPDRGHGGYTF
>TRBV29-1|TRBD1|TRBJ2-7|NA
TGCAGCGTTGATTTAGGACAGGGTCAGGACGAGCAGTACTTC
CSVDLGQGQDEQYF
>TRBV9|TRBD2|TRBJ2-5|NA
TGTGCCAGCAGGCGGGGGACCCAAGAGACCCAGTACTTC
CASRRGTQETQYF
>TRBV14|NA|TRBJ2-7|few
TGTGCCAGCAGCCCAGGGATCTACGAGCAGTACTTC
CASSPGIYEQYF
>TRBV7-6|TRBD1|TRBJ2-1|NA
TGTGCCAGCAGCTTAGGACAGGGATATAATGAGCAGTTCTTC
CASSLGQGYNEQFF
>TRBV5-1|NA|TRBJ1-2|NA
TGCGCCAGCAGCTCCTACATAGGGAGCGGCTACACCTTC
CASSSYIGSGYTF
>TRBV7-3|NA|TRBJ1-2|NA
TGTGCCAGCAGCTTAGCCCCCGGAGGCTATGGCTACACCTTC
CASSLAPGGYGYTF
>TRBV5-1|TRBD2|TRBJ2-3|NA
TGCGCCAGCAGCTTGGCGATAGCGGGGGGTGGTACAGATACGCAGTATTTT
CASSLAIAGGGTDTQYF
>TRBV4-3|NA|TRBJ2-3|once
TGCGCCAGCAGCCAAGATCGTGAGCGGGCCACAGATACGCAGTATTTT
CASSQDRERATDTQYF
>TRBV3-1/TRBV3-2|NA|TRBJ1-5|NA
TGTGCCAGCAGCCAAGACCATGGGGGGTTAGGTCAGCCCCAGCATTTT
CASSQDHGGLGQPQHF
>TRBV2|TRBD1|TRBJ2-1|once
TGTGCCAGCATTGGACAGGGGAATAATGAGCAGTTCTTC
CASIGQGNNEQFF
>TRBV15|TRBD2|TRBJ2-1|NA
TGTGCCACCAGCAGGGGACTAGCGGGGGGTAGGCCCTACAATGAGCAGTTCTTC
CATSRGLAGGRPYNEQFF
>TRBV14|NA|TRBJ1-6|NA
TGTGCCAGCAGCCAAGATCTAGGGTTGAATTCACCCCTCCACTTT
CASSQDLGLNSPLHF
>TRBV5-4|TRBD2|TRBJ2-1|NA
TGTGCCAGCAGCTTCACTAGCGGTAATCGGAATGAGCAGTTCTTC
CASSFTSGNRNEQFF
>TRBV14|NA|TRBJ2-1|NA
TGTGCCAGCAGCCAATCCACTGTGGGGGAGCAGTTCTTC
CASSQSTVGEQFF
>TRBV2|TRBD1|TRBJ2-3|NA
TGTGCCAGCAGTGAATTCAGGGGGCGAGATACGCAGTATTTT
CASSEFRGRDTQYF
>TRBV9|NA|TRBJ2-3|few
TGTGCCAGCAGCTTTCTCCGGGCAGATACGCAGTATTTT
CASSFLRADTQYF
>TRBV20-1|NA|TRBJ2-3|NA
TGCAGTGCTAGAGTAGATACGCAGTATTTT
CSARVDTQYF
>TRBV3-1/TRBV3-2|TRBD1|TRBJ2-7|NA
TGTGCCAGCAGCCAAGGATGGGACAGGGGAGGCTACGAGCAGTACTTC
CASSQGWDRGGYEQYF
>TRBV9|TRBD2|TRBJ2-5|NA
TGTGCCAGCACACCAACTAGCGGGGGGGCGGGAACCCAGTACTTC
CASTPTSGGAGTQYF
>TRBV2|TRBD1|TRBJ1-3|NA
TGTGCCAGCAGTGAGCCGGGACAGGGGAACTCTGGAAACACCATATATTTT
CASSEPGQGNSGNTIYF
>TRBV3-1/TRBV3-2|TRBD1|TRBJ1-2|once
TGTGCCAGCAGCCAAAACAGGGGGGCCTATGGCTACACCTTC
CASSQNRGAYGYTF
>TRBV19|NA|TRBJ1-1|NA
TGTGCCAGTAGTATTATGGGACTAGGGGCGGACACTGAAGCTTTCTTT
CASSIMGLGADTEAFF
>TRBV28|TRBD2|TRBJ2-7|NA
TGTGCCAGCAGTTTGATAGGGACTAGCGGAAGCTCCTACGAGCAGTACTTC
CASSLIGTSGSSYEQYF
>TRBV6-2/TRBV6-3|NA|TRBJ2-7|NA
TGTGCCAGCAGTTGGACAGCGAACTACGAGCAGTACTTC
CASSWTANYEQYF
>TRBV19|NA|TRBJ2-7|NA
TGTGCCAGTAGTATAGCTCGTCGGAGCTCCTACGAGCAGTACTTC
CASSIARRSSYEQYF
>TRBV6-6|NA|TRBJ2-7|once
TGTGCCAGCAGTTACGGGGACCAAGCCCCCTACGAGCAGTACTTC
CASSYGDQAPYEQYF
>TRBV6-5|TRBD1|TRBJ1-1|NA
TGTGCCAGCAGTTTCTTGGACAGGGTCACTGAAGCTTTCTTT
CASSFLDRVTEAFF